One and the same sample provided the 13 T cell receptor beta chains below, sequenced in a study of blood T cell repertoires in COVID-19. Profiling relied on immunoSEQ multiplex PCR, and the TCRdb table lists in-frame clones only, not all of them. Here the sample spans roughly 70,000 clones, roughly 90% being singletons. The specimen sequenced was peripheral blood. Every receptor here comes from a man in his 70s with acute or convalescent COVID-19.

The chain joins TRBV6-5 to TRBJ1-6; D is possibly TRBD1 (5 bases). The germline V and J ends were trimmed by 7 bases and 5 bases, with 15 bases remaining between them. CDR1 is MNHEY, CDR2 SVGAGI, per germline. CDR3 length: 15 amino acids. CDR3 DNA: TGTGCCAGCACCCGGTCGACAGCTAATAATTCACCCCTCCACTTT. Translated, it gives CASTRSTANNSPLHF.

The chain couples TRBV7-6 to TRBJ2-3, with D possibly being TRBD2 (5 bases). The CDR3 consists of 15 residues. The V gene lost 5 bases and the J gene lost 1 base, with 13 bases spanning the gap. Germline CDR1 is SGHVS and CDR2 is FNYEAQ. The CDR3 nucleotides read TGTGCCAGCAGCCTCCTAGCCCGTGGCACAGATACGCAGTATTTT. It codes for CASSLLARGTDTQYF.

The V gene is TRBV11-2, the J gene TRBJ1-1; D gene ambiguous. There are 13 residues in the CDR3. Trimming left V 2 bases short and J 1 base short, with 5 bases between. The germline V gene has CDR1 SGHAT and CDR2 FQNNGV. Here the CDR3 DNA reads TGTGCCAGCAGCTTAATACAGAACACTGAAGCTTTCTTT. It translates to CASSLIQNTEAFF.

This chain connects TRBV20-1 to TRBJ2-7; TRBD2 matches 8 bases. The CDR3 runs 15 residues. The V and J ends lost 3 bases and 3 bases, in that order; junction bases with no gene match: 10. The germline V gene encodes CDR1 DFQATT and CDR2 SNEGSKA (reference sequence). This CDR3 reads CSASRPVSGGYEQYF. The CDR3 DNA sequence: TGCAGTGCTAGTCGTCCCGTCAGCGGGGGCTACGAGCAGTACTTC.

V gene TRBV19 combines with J gene TRBJ1-5; TRBD1 matches at 7 bases. J lost 2 bases, V lost 1 base, and 5 bases had no gene match. CDR3 length: 16 amino acids. The germline V gene has CDR1 LNHDA and CDR2 SQIVND (reference sequence). DNA of the CDR3: TGTGCCAGTAGTATAGGACAGGGAAGGGGCAATCAGCCCCAGCATTTT. It yields the protein CASSIGQGRGNQPQHF.

The V gene is TRBV11-2, the J gene TRBJ1-1; no clear D gene. This CDR3 is built from 14 residues. Between the trimmed V and J ends, which lost 2 bases and 0 bases, there was a span of 7 bases. The germline gives CDR1 SGHAT, CDR2 FQNNGV. The CDR3 nucleotides are TGTGCCAGCAGCTTATCTCCAGTGAACACTGAAGCTTTCTTT. Its translation: CASSLSPVNTEAFF.

The chain couples TRBV12-3 or TRBV12-4 to TRBJ1-2, with 7 positions matching TRBD1. The CDR3 length is 12 residues. With V trimmed by 8 bases and J by 8 bases, 8 bases remained unmatched. CDR3 loop: CASEGGAEGYTF. CDR3 in DNA: TGTGCCAGCGAAGGGGGCGCGGAGGGCTACACCTTC.

This rearrangement joins TRBV11-2 to TRBJ2-7; TRBD1 agrees at 7 bases. Germline values: CDR1 SGHAT, CDR2 FQNNGV. Trimming at V came to 5 bases and at J to 2 bases, leaving 9 bases not matched to a gene. This CDR3 is 15 amino acids long. The CDR3 DNA sequence: TGTGCCAGCAGCGTGATGACAGGGCGAACCTACGAGCAGTACTTC. Amino acid sequence: CASSVMTGRTYEQYF. The variable domain in full, completed from reference TRBV11-2 and TRBJ2-7, reads EAGVAQSPRYKIIEKRQSVAFWCNPISGHATLYWYQQILGQGPKLLIQFQNNGVVDDSQLPKDRFSAERLKGVDSTLKIQPAKLEDSAVYLCASSVMTGRTYEQYFGPGTRLTVT.

The CDR3 sequence is CAISARQDNQPQHF. The CDR3 DNA reads as TGTGCCATCAGTGCTCGACAAGATAATCAGCCCCAGCATTTT. The chain has TRBV10-3 and TRBJ1-5; D gene uncertain. The V end lost 4 bases, the J end lost 4 bases, and 11 bases lay between the germline ends. CDR1 is ENHRY and CDR2 is SYGVKD in the germline V gene. This CDR3 is 14 amino acids long.

In this sample, this clone turned up once. The chain links TRBV19 to TRBJ2-1; D unclear. Germline CDR1 reads LNHDA; CDR2 reads SQIVND (reference sequence). With 5 bases removed from V and 10 bases from J, the gap between germline ends came to 9 bases. This CDR3 region has 11 residues. The DNA of the CDR3 is TGTGCCAGTAGTTCACCCAGGGAGCAGTTCTTC. Translating it yields CASSSPREQFF. Together with reference TRBV19 and TRBJ2-1, the CDR3 gives the full variable domain: DGGITQSPKYLFRKEGQNVTLSCEQNLNHDAMYWYRQDPGQGLRLIYYSQIVNDFQKGDIAEGYSVSREKKESFPLTVTSAQKNPTAFYLCASSSPREQFFGPGTRLTVL.

The rearrangement joins TRBV19 to TRBJ2-6; TRBD2 is a possible D gene (5 bases). Looked up from germline, CDR1 is LNHDA and CDR2 is SQIVND (reference sequence). CDR3 length equals 16 residues. Between the trimmed V and J ends, which lost 4 bases and 0 bases, there was a span of 10 bases. As DNA, the CDR3 is TGTGCCAGTAGTACCCCGGGATTCTCTGGGGCCAACGTCCTGACTTTC. Amino acid sequence: CASSTPGFSGANVLTF.

This rearrangement joins TRBV19 to TRBJ1-2; possibly TRBD1 for D (6 bases). The CDR3 is made up of 12 amino acids. Trimming removed 9 bases at V and 4 bases at J, with 12 bases between. Per germline, CDR1 LNHDA and CDR2 SQIVND (reference sequence). The CDR3 loop reads CASRTATYGYTF. The CDR3 DNA reads as TGTGCCAGCCGGACAGCGACCTATGGCTACACCTTC.

The chain carries TRBV18 and TRBJ1-6; the match to TRBD1 covers 9 bases. The CDR3 has 14 amino acids. Germline assignment: CDR1 KGHSH and CDR2 LQKENI. With V trimmed by 6 bases and J by 8 bases, 5 bases remained unmatched. CDR3 amino acids: CASSGTGRDSPLHF. CDR3 coding DNA: TGTGCCAGCTCGGGGACAGGGAGGGATTCACCCCTCCACTTT.